These T cell receptor beta chains were read from a single sample in a study of cytomegalovirus exposure and HLA in healthy donors. Clones were sequenced by immunoSEQ multiplex PCR, and TCRdb holds only the in-frame ones, with some missing. The sample has tens of thousands of clones, 96% seen once; the top ten hold under 2.5%. The sample was PBMCs. All receptors derive from a man aged 18 to 35 in good health and CMV-seronegative. The CDR3 runs from the conserved cysteine through the conserved F or W. The D gene is left open where the match is weak. Clone size is not always given. Where it is, it says once, few, many or a class for expanded clones.

V gene: TRBV9
clone size: -
D gene: TRBD2
J gene: TRBJ2-3
CDR3 protein: CATSSGSGTDTQYF
CDR3 DNA: TGTGCCACCTCTAGCGGGAGTGGGACAGATACGCAGTATTTT

V gene: TRBV11-3
clone size: -
D gene: -
J gene: TRBJ1-2
CDR3 protein: CASSSPKLGLGREGYTF
CDR3 DNA: TGTGCCAGCAGCTCCCCTAAACTCGGACTGGGAAGGGAGGGCTACACCTTC

V gene: TRBV7-2
clone size: once
D gene: -
J gene: TRBJ2-7
CDR3 protein: CASSSKSEQYF
CDR3 DNA: TGTGCCAGCAGCTCCAAGAGCGAGCAGTACTTC

V gene: TRBV29-1
clone size: once
D gene: -
J gene: TRBJ2-3
CDR3 protein: CSARVAEDTDTQYF
CDR3 DNA: TGCAGCGCCCGGGTAGCAGAAGACACAGATACGCAGTATTTT

V gene: TRBV10-3
clone size: -
D gene: -
J gene: TRBJ1-5
CDR3 protein: CATQHGNQPQHF
CDR3 DNA: TGTGCCACCCAACACGGCAATCAGCCCCAGCATTTT

V gene: TRBV6-1
clone size: -
D gene: -
J gene: TRBJ2-7
CDR3 protein: CASQTGLSSYEQYF
CDR3 DNA: TGTGCCAGCCAGACAGGACTGAGCTCCTACGAGCAGTACTTC

V gene: TRBV2
clone size: -
D gene: TRBD1
J gene: TRBJ1-2
CDR3 protein: CASKSDRATNYGYTF
CDR3 DNA: TGTGCCAGCAAATCGGACAGGGCGACTAACTATGGCTACACCTTC

V gene: TRBV7-3
clone size: -
D gene: -
J gene: TRBJ1-1
CDR3 protein: CASSSRGGSNTEAFF
CDR3 DNA: TGTGCCAGCAGCTCCAGGGGTGGGAGCAACACTGAAGCTTTCTTT

V gene: TRBV2
clone size: -
D gene: TRBD2
J gene: TRBJ2-1
CDR3 protein: CASSSLAVGYNEQFF
CDR3 DNA: TGTGCCAGCAGTTCGCTAGCGGTAGGCTACAATGAGCAGTTCTTC

V gene: TRBV5-8
clone size: -
D gene: -
J gene: TRBJ1-4
CDR3 protein: CASSLEGSVIGKLFF
CDR3 DNA: TGTGCCAGCAGCTTGGAGGGGTCGGTAATCGGAAAACTGTTTTTT

V gene: TRBV6-1
clone size: -
D gene: TRBD2
J gene: TRBJ2-7
CDR3 protein: CASSEFGTSYDEQYF
CDR3 DNA: TGTGCCAGCAGTGAATTTGGGACTAGCTACGACGAGCAGTACTTC

V gene: TRBV5-6
clone size: -
D gene: TRBD1
J gene: TRBJ2-1
CDR3 protein: CASSLTGENSHNEQFF
CDR3 DNA: TGTGCCAGCAGCTTAACAGGGGAAAATTCTCACAATGAGCAGTTCTTC

V gene: TRBV9
clone size: -
D gene: -
J gene: TRBJ1-1
CDR3 protein: CASSARQTNTEAFF
CDR3 DNA: TGTGCCAGCAGCGCGCGTCAGACAAACACTGAAGCTTTCTTT

V gene: TRBV18
clone size: -
D gene: -
J gene: TRBJ2-5
CDR3 protein: CASSPGGRRTPGETQYF
CDR3 DNA: TGTGCCAGCTCACCCGGGGGAAGAAGGACCCCGGGGGAGACCCAGTACTTC

V gene: TRBV28
clone size: -
D gene: -
J gene: TRBJ2-5
CDR3 protein: CASSLVFGQRPLRETQYF
CDR3 DNA: TGTGCCAGCAGTTTGGTATTCGGACAAAGGCCACTCAGAGAGACCCAGTACTTC

V gene: TRBV6-6
clone size: -
D gene: -
J gene: TRBJ1-6
CDR3 protein: CASSRESSYNSPLHF
CDR3 DNA: TGTGCCAGCAGTAGAGAAAGCTCCTATAATTCACCCCTCCACTTT

V gene: TRBV28
clone size: -
D gene: -
J gene: TRBJ1-1
CDR3 protein: CASSLGDTEAFF
CDR3 DNA: TGTGCCAGCAGTCTCGGTGACACTGAAGCTTTCTTT

V gene: TRBV4-1
clone size: -
D gene: TRBD2
J gene: TRBJ2-1
CDR3 protein: CASSQKSLRVAGVNEQFF
CDR3 DNA: TGCGCCAGCAGCCAAAAATCTCTTCGAGTAGCGGGAGTTAATGAGCAGTTCTTC

V gene: TRBV25-1
clone size: -
D gene: TRBD1
J gene: TRBJ2-6
CDR3 protein: CASSKGQVTSGANVLTF
CDR3 DNA: TGTGCCAGCAGTAAGGGACAGGTCACCTCTGGGGCCAACGTCCTGACTTTC

V gene: TRBV7-7
clone size: -
D gene: -
J gene: TRBJ2-5
CDR3 protein: CASSLDGGPETQYF
CDR3 DNA: TGTGCTAGCAGCTTAGACGGGGGGCCGGAGACCCAGTACTTC

V gene: TRBV4-1
clone size: -
D gene: TRBD1
J gene: TRBJ1-5
CDR3 protein: CASSTRQGEGPQHF
CDR3 DNA: TGCGCCAGCAGCACCCGACAGGGGGAGGGACCCCAGCATTTT

V gene: TRBV9
clone size: -
D gene: TRBD2
J gene: TRBJ2-2
CDR3 protein: CASSARSGLGFPGELFF
CDR3 DNA: TGTGCCAGCAGCGCACGTTCGGGACTAGGTTTTCCCGGGGAGCTGTTTTTT

V gene: TRBV19
clone size: -
D gene: -
J gene: TRBJ1-2
CDR3 protein: CASSWGDNGYTF
CDR3 DNA: TGTGCCAGTAGTTGGGGAGACAACGGCTACACCTTC

V gene: TRBV28
clone size: -
D gene: TRBD1
J gene: TRBJ2-1
CDR3 protein: CASRGQAPWFF
CDR3 DNA: TGTGCCAGCAGGGGACAGGCCCCGTGGTTCTTC

V gene: TRBV19
clone size: -
D gene: TRBD1
J gene: TRBJ1-2
CDR3 protein: CASNPDRVGYGYTF
CDR3 DNA: TGTGCCAGTAACCCGGACAGGGTAGGCTATGGCTACACCTTC

V gene: TRBV7-8
clone size: -
D gene: -
J gene: TRBJ1-1
CDR3 protein: CASSLGRGNTEAFF
CDR3 DNA: TGTGCCAGCAGCTTAGGGCGGGGGAACACTGAAGCTTTCTTT

V gene: TRBV5-6
clone size: -
D gene: TRBD1
J gene: TRBJ1-2
CDR3 protein: CASSEGTGNYGYTF
CDR3 DNA: TGTGCCAGCAGCGAAGGGACAGGGAACTATGGCTACACCTTC

V gene: TRBV28
clone size: -
D gene: -
J gene: TRBJ2-6
CDR3 protein: CASSSTAGANVLTF
CDR3 DNA: TGTGCCAGCAGTTCGACAGCTGGGGCCAACGTCCTGACTTTC

V gene: TRBV29-1
clone size: -
D gene: -
J gene: TRBJ1-4
CDR3 protein: CSVAWGGEKLFF
CDR3 DNA: TGCAGCGTTGCGTGGGGAGGTGAAAAACTGTTTTTT

V gene: TRBV7-9
clone size: -
D gene: TRBD1
J gene: TRBJ1-1
CDR3 protein: CASSLTGAEAFF
CDR3 DNA: TGTGCCAGCAGCTTAACAGGGGCTGAAGCTTTCTTT

V gene: TRBV19
clone size: once
D gene: TRBD2
J gene: TRBJ2-1
CDR3 protein: CASSPLAGGPNEQFF
CDR3 DNA: TGTGCCAGTAGTCCGCTAGCGGGAGGGCCCAATGAGCAGTTCTTC

V gene: TRBV29-1
clone size: -
D gene: -
J gene: TRBJ2-2
CDR3 protein: CSVVAPAGELFF
CDR3 DNA: TGCAGCGTTGTGGCCCCAGCCGGGGAGCTGTTTTTT

V gene: TRBV6-1
clone size: -
D gene: -
J gene: TRBJ2-5
CDR3 protein: CASSYGETQYF
CDR3 DNA: TGTGCCAGCAGTTACGGAGAGACCCAGTACTTC

V gene: TRBV27
clone size: -
D gene: -
J gene: TRBJ1-1
CDR3 protein: CASSQQGSEAFF
CDR3 DNA: TGTGCCAGCAGTCAACAGGGTTCTGAAGCTTTCTTT

V gene: TRBV6-6
clone size: -
D gene: TRBD1
J gene: TRBJ1-5
CDR3 protein: CASSYPGQGNQPQHF
CDR3 DNA: TGTGCCAGCAGTTACCCCGGACAGGGCAATCAGCCCCAGCATTTT

V gene: TRBV7-3
clone size: -
D gene: TRBD1
J gene: TRBJ2-7
CDR3 protein: CASSLNRGYEQYF
CDR3 DNA: TGTGCCAGCAGCTTGAACAGGGGCTACGAGCAGTACTTC

V gene: TRBV5-4
clone size: -
D gene: -
J gene: TRBJ1-1
CDR3 protein: CASSTAPNTEAFF
CDR3 DNA: TGTGCCAGCAGTACAGCCCCGAACACTGAAGCTTTCTTT